The 27 T cell receptor beta chains listed next were all sequenced from one sample in a study of shared clonotypes between healthy human individuals. Clones were sequenced by immunoSEQ multiplex PCR, and TCRdb holds only the in-frame ones, with some missing. The sample carries around 1.6 million clones, around 98% recorded once. Sequenced: naive CD4+ T cells sorted from blood. The sample's subset: CD45RA+ positively selected. These receptors were taken from a man aged 25-45 years in good health.

V is TRBV19 and J is TRBJ2-2; the match to TRBD2 covers 13 bases. The V gene's germline CDR1 is LNHDA and CDR2 SQIVND (reference sequence). V was clipped by 5 bases and J by 12 bases; unmatched bases: 6. The CDR3 runs 14 residues. The CDR3 reads CASSSLAGGWKLFF. For the CDR3, the DNA is TGTGCCAGTAGTTCACTAGCGGGAGGGTGGAAGCTGTTTTTT.

This clone was recorded once. The chain is built from TRBV2 and TRBJ2-7; a possible D gene is TRBD1 (5 bases). Germline V gene lookup returns CDR1 SNHLY and CDR2 FYNNEI. V lost 7 bases and J 3 bases, leaving 10 bases between the germline ends. The CDR3 is 12 amino acids. The CDR3 bases are TGTGCCAGCAAAGGGGCGGACTACGAGCAGTACTTC. Translating gives CASKGADYEQYF.

V usage is TRBV4-1 and J usage is TRBJ2-1, with D unclear. Germline CDR1 and CDR2: MGHRA and YSYEKL. With 4 bases removed from V and 5 bases from J, the gap between germline ends came to 9 bases. The CDR3 sequence is 13 residues long. The CDR3 sequence: CASSPRLDNEQFF. As DNA, the CDR3 is TGCGCCAGCAGCCCGAGACTGGACAATGAGCAGTTCTTC.

The genes are TRBV10-2 and TRBJ1-5; the D gene is possibly TRBD1 (6 bases). The CDR3 is made up of 12 amino acids. The germline V gene has CDR1 WSHSY and CDR2 SAAADI. V shed 8 bases and J shed 7 bases, with 12 bases lying between them. CDR3 DNA: TGCGCCAGCGGACAGCCCCAACAGCCCCAGCATTTT. As protein: CASGQPQQPQHF.

This rearrangement joins TRBV6-5 to TRBJ2-1; tentatively, D is TRBD1 or TRBD2 (5 bases each). Trimming stripped 6 bases from V and 9 bases from J, with 15 bases between. The CDR3 is 13 amino acids. Germline V lookup: CDR1 MNHEY, CDR2 SVGAGI. This CDR3 reads CASSQGPGGEQFF. The CDR3 region has the DNA TGTGCCAGCAGCCAGGGACCAGGAGGTGAGCAGTTCTTC.

V usage is TRBV9 and J usage is TRBJ2-3; a weak D match, TRBD2 (5 bases). The CDR3 sequence is 16 residues long. V lost 0 bases, J lost 0 bases, and 11 bases lay in between. The germline CDR1 and CDR2 sequences are SGDLS and YYNGEE. The CDR3 region has the DNA TGTGCCAGCAGCGTAGTTGGCCGAGGGAGCACAGATACGCAGTATTTT. It yields the protein CASSVVGRGSTDTQYF.

This clone came up once. Other DNA sequences in the same sample also yield this CDR3. This chain links TRBV29-1 with TRBJ2-5, with D maybe TRBD1 (6 bases). The V gene lost 1 base and the J gene lost 4 bases, with 13 bases spanning the gap. This CDR3 comprises 14 residues. Germline CDR1 is SQVTM and CDR2 is ANQGSEA. The CDR3 region is CSVEGGRGTETQYF. The CDR3 DNA reads TGCAGCGTTGAAGGGGGCAGGGGTACAGAGACCCAGTACTTC. Drawing the rest from reference TRBV29-1 and TRBJ2-5, the complete variable domain is SAVISQKPSRDICQRGTSLTIQCQVDSQVTMMFWYRQQPGQSLTLIATANQGSEATYESGFVIDKFPISRPNLTFSTLTVSNMSPEDSSIYLCSVEGGRGTETQYFGPGTRLLVL.

The gene calls are TRBV5-5 and TRBJ2-2, with D perhaps TRBD2 (5 bases). Germline V gene data show CDR1 as SGHKS and CDR2 as YYEKEE (reference sequence). V lost 2 bases and J 4 bases, leaving 15 bases between the germline ends. This CDR3 is 16 amino acids long. CDR3 sequence reads: CASSLHSPRGTGELFF. CDR3 nucleotide sequence: TGTGCCAGCAGCTTACACTCGCCCCGGGGCACCGGGGAGCTGTTTTTT. The full variable domain, rest sourced from reference TRBV5-5 and TRBJ2-2, is DAGVTQSPTHLIKTRGQQVTLRCSPISGHKSVSWYQQVLGQGPQFIFQYYEKEERGRGNFPDRFSARQFPNYSSELNVNALLLGDSALYLCASSLHSPRGTGELFFGEGSRLTVL.

The chain has TRBV20-1 and TRBJ2-1; D call uncertain. The germline V and J ends were trimmed by 5 bases and 8 bases, with 10 bases remaining between them. The CDR3 contains 11 residues. From germline, CDR1 is DFQATT and CDR2 SNEGSKA (reference sequence). CDR3 DNA: TGCAGTGCTGGACCCATCTATGAGCAGTTCTTC. Translated: CSAGPIYEQFF.

This chain links TRBV5-3 with TRBJ2-7; possibly TRBD1 or TRBD2 for D (5 bases each). TRBV5-3 is marked as an open reading frame, function uncertain. Trimming stripped 4 bases from V and 3 bases from J, with 17 bases between. The CDR3 covers 15 residues. The CDR3 sequence is CARSLPAGTLYEQYF. DNA for the CDR3: TGTGCCAGAAGCCTACCCGCAGGGACGCTCTACGAGCAGTACTTC.

This sequence joins TRBV18 and TRBJ2-2, with 9 bases aligning to TRBD1. Germline V gives CDR1 KGHSH, CDR2 LQKENI. V gave up 5 bases and J gave up 7 bases; unmatched junction bases: 14. The CDR3 runs to 17 residues. The CDR3 reads CASSGTGTPSYVGELFF. The DNA of the CDR3 is TGTGCCAGCTCAGGGACAGGGACACCGAGCTACGTCGGGGAGCTGTTTTTT.

This clone was detected only once. The CDR3 nucleotides read TGCGCCAGCCAAACCACAGGGGTTGCCATTCAGTACTTC. Its translation is CASQTTGVAIQYF. J is TRBJ2-4 and V is TRBV5-1, with 7 bases lining up with TRBD1. The V segment lost 7 bases and the J segment 9 bases; nucleotides outside the gene matches: 10. The CDR3 contains 13 residues. Germline-derived CDR1 and CDR2 are SGHRS and YFSETQ.

The CDR3 reads CASSAAGTTETQYF. CDR3 in DNA: TGTGCCAGCAGCGCTGCCGGGACCACAGAGACCCAGTACTTC. This chain joins TRBV7-9 and TRBJ2-5; D may be TRBD1 or TRBD2 (5 bases each). This CDR3 contains 14 residues. The V end was cut by 5 bases, the J end by 4 bases, with 14 bases between. Germline lookup yields CDR1 SEHNR and CDR2 FQNEAQ (reference sequence).

The chain is built from TRBV28 and TRBJ2-5, with D uncertain. V lost 3 bases to trimming and J lost 7 bases, with 15 bases between them. The length of the CDR3 is 14 residues. CDR1 is MDHEN and CDR2 is SYDVKM in the germline V gene. The CDR3 sequence: CASSFSQLTGTQYF. The CDR3 DNA reads as TGTGCCAGCAGTTTTTCACAGCTCACGGGGACCCAGTACTTC.

The V call is TRBV30, the J call TRBJ2-7; D is possibly TRBD1 (5 bases). The CDR3 runs to 11 residues. Germline V gene sequence: CDR1 GTSNPN, CDR2 SVGIG (reference sequence). V was trimmed by 4 bases and J by 2 bases, leaving 6 bases between them. The CDR3 protein is CAWTRAYEQYF. CDR3 nucleotide sequence: TGTGCCTGGACCAGGGCCTACGAGCAGTACTTC.

J is TRBJ1-5 and V is TRBV23-1; D ambiguous. Being an ORF, TRBV23-1 has a function that is uncertain. The length of the CDR3 is 13 residues. Trimming stripped 9 bases from V and 2 bases from J, with 11 bases between. The CDR3 spells CARPTDCNQPQHF. CDR3 nucleotides: TGCGCCAGGCCTACGGACTGCAATCAGCCCCAGCATTTT.

The rearrangement uses TRBV5-1 and TRBJ2-3; 11 positions match TRBD2. Germline CDR1 SGHRS, CDR2 YFSETQ. Losses at the gene ends were 1 base for V and 1 base for J; bases not matched to a gene: 5. CDR3 length equals 17 residues. The CDR3 DNA reads as TGCGCCAGCAGCTTGCGTGAACTAGCGGGAGGCACAGATACGCAGTATTTT. Protein product: CASSLRELAGGTDTQYF.

The chain combines TRBV6-5 with TRBJ2-7; D is possibly TRBD1 or TRBD2 (6 bases each). Germline V gene sequence: CDR1 MNHEY, CDR2 SVGAGI. With 6 bases removed from V and 5 bases from J, the gap between germline ends came to 20 bases. The CDR3 covers 15 residues. The DNA for the CDR3 is TGTGCCAGCAGCCGGGGGCGCTCGTATCAGAACGAGCAGTACTTC. Amino acid sequence: CASSRGRSYQNEQYF.

The count of this clone is one. This sample also contains other DNA sequences that code for the same CDR3. The chain links TRBV5-4 to TRBJ1-1, with unresolved D. The CDR3 is made up of 12 amino acids. The germline V and J ends were trimmed by 1 base and 4 bases, with 5 bases remaining between them. Germline CDR1 SGHNT, CDR2 YYREEE (reference sequence). CDR3 residues: CASSLPATEAFF. The CDR3 coding sequence is TGTGCCAGCAGCTTGCCGGCCACTGAAGCTTTCTTT.

V is TRBV21-1 and J is TRBJ1-1; whether TRBD1, the table's D call, matches the DNA was not checked. TRBV21-1 is a pseudogene locus. CDR3 length: 14 amino acids. The CDR3 is CASSKAAGGFEAFF. For the CDR3, the DNA is TGTGCCAGCAGCAAAGCGGCAGGGGGGTTTGAAGCTTTCTTT.

The J gene is TRBJ1-1, the V gene TRBV7-9, with 10 bases identical to TRBD1. V gave up 1 base and J gave up 4 bases; unmatched junction bases: 6. This CDR3 contains 16 residues. The germline V gene encodes CDR1 SEHNR and CDR2 FQNEAQ (reference sequence). The CDR3 sequence is CASSLGGTGAVTEAFF. CDR3 nucleotide sequence: TGTGCCAGCAGCTTAGGGGGGACAGGGGCTGTCACTGAAGCTTTCTTT.

V is TRBV18 and J is TRBJ1-5; the D is unclear. This CDR3 has 13 amino acids. CDR1 is KGHSH and CDR2 is LQKENI in the germline V gene. V was clipped by 1 base and J by 5 bases, with 6 bases between them. The CDR3 region has the DNA TGTGCCAGCTCACCACAGGGCGATCAGCCCCAGCATTTT. This codes for CASSPQGDQPQHF.

The chain joins TRBV11-2 to TRBJ1-5, with TRBD1 identical over 11 bases. The CDR3 consists of 16 residues. The germline V gene encodes CDR1 SGHAT and CDR2 FQNNGV. V was pared by 5 bases and J by 5 bases, with 8 bases of the junction left unmatched. The CDR3 DNA reads as TGTGCCAGCAGCCCATCCGCGGGACAGGGGGATCAGCCCCAGCATTTT. Translating gives CASSPSAGQGDQPQHF. The full variable domain, with the rest looked up from reference TRBV11-2 and TRBJ1-5, is EAGVAQSPRYKIIEKRQSVAFWCNPISGHATLYWYQQILGQGPKLLIQFQNNGVVDDSQLPKDRFSAERLKGVDSTLKIQPAKLEDSAVYLCASSPSAGQGDQPQHFGDGTRLSIL.

The chain has TRBV29-1 and TRBJ2-7, with 9 bases aligning to TRBD1. CDR1 is SQVTM, CDR2 ANQGSEA, per germline. The CDR3 spans 16 residues. V lost 6 bases and J lost 2; bases outside the gene matches: 14. CDR3 sequence reads: CSVASGTGWRTYEQYF. DNA of the CDR3: TGCAGCGTCGCATCCGGGACAGGGTGGCGTACCTACGAGCAGTACTTC.

This chain joins TRBV6-1 and TRBJ1-1, with TRBD1 matching 7 bases. J was trimmed by 1 base and V by 4 bases; bases with no gene match: 9. The germline gives CDR1 MNHNS, CDR2 SASEGT. This CDR3 is built from 16 residues. The CDR3 loop is CASSGNRGSSNTEAFF. As DNA, the CDR3 is TGTGCCAGCAGTGGGAACAGGGGTTCCTCGAACACTGAAGCTTTCTTT.

CDR3 DNA sequence: TGCAGCGCCGAAGAGGGAATAGCGGGTAGCACAGATACGCAGTATTTT. Translating gives CSAEEGIAGSTDTQYF. The chain uses TRBV29-1 and TRBJ2-3; TRBD2 agrees at 7 bases. Germline lookup yields CDR1 SQVTM and CDR2 ANQGSEA. The junction had 13 bases not matched to a gene; V was cut back by 7 bases and J by 0 bases. The CDR3 spans 16 residues.

This clone has only one observation. The chain combines TRBV21-1 with TRBJ2-7; no DNA check was done on the table's D call, TRBD2. TRBV21-1 is designated a pseudogene. The CDR3 is made up of 16 amino acids. This CDR3 reads CARKAGSGFWGYEQYF. The CDR3 DNA sequence: TGTGCCAGGAAAGCGGGAAGCGGGTTTTGGGGATACGAGCAGTACTTC.